The 15 T cell receptor beta chains below come from one sample, sequenced in a study of Ad26.COV2.S vaccination and SARS-CoV-2 variants. This sample's treatment: roughly 19 received Ad26.COV2.S at low or high dose, single or two shots; about five received placebo; per-sample allocation not given. Day 63 following the first vaccine or placebo injection was when the samples were taken. Sequencing was performed with immunoSEQ multiplex PCR; in TCRdb, only in-frame clones are kept and a portion is missing. The table records 300,000 to 350,000 clones, 80% to 90% of them present only once. Here the sequenced sample was peripheral blood, taken in a trial of Ad26.COV2.S vaccine versus placebo. The receptors derive from a person aged 18-65 years who received the Ad26.COV2.S COVID-19 vaccine or a placebo.

This chain uses TRBV12-3 or TRBV12-4 with TRBJ1-2; TRBD1 aligns across 8 bases. The CDR3 runs to 13 residues. Losses at the gene ends were 10 bases for V and 4 bases for J; bases not matched to a gene: 8. CDR3 in DNA: TGTGCCAACTCGCAGGGGGCTGGCTATGGCTACACCTTC. Translated: CANSQGAGYGYTF.

This clone was observed a handful of times. This chain links TRBV30 with TRBJ2-1, with D hard to call. The CDR3 runs to 11 residues. V was trimmed by 0 bases and J by 6 bases, leaving 3 bases between them. The germline gives CDR1 GTSNPN, CDR2 SVGIG (reference sequence). CDR3 nucleotides: TGTGCCTGGAGTGTAGGCAATGAGCAGTTCTTC. Its protein is CAWSVGNEQFF.

This chain links TRBV19 with TRBJ1-2; D unclear. Looked up from germline, CDR1 is LNHDA and CDR2 is SQIVND (reference sequence). V lost 10 bases to trimming and J lost 3 bases, with 9 bases between them. The CDR3 extends over 11 amino acids. CDR3 residues: CATDTYYGYTF. For the CDR3, the DNA is TGTGCCACCGACACCTACTATGGCTACACCTTC.

Comments on this clone: A junction end diverges from the germline sequence, so it may reflect a read error. The chain links TRBV7-7 to TRBJ2-1, with a possible D match to TRBD1 (6 bases). From germline, CDR1 is SSHAT and CDR2 FNYEAQ (reference sequence). CDR3 size: 16 residues. This CDR3 reads CASSLVSGTPYNEQFF. The CDR3 DNA reads TGTGCTAGCAGCTTAGTATCAGGGACACCCTACAATGAGCAGTTCTTC.

With respect to this clone: The same CDR3 arises from other DNA sequences in this sample as well. This rearrangement joins TRBV5-1 to TRBJ2-5; D might be TRBD1 (6 bases). The CDR3 loop spans 14 amino acids. Germline CDR1 SGHRS, CDR2 YFSETQ. Trimming removed 2 bases from V and 2 bases from J, with 10 bases in between. The DNA for the CDR3 is TGCGCCAGCAGCTTTTTAGGACAGCAAGAGACCCAGTACTTC. This codes for CASSFLGQQETQYF.

The chain couples TRBV6-5 to TRBJ1-2; D remains ambiguous. Germline loops: CDR1 MNHEY, CDR2 SVGAGI. The CDR3 contains 11 residues. The V and J ends lost 6 bases and 5 bases respectively, with 7 bases between them. The CDR3 DNA follows: TGTGCCAGCAGGTGCCTATATGGCTACACCTTC. It encodes CASRCLYGYTF.

The chain is built from TRBV21-1 and TRBJ2-5; the tabulated D call, TRBD2, remains unverified against the DNA. TRBV21-1 corresponds to a pseudogene. CDR3 length equals 13 residues. The CDR3 protein is CASSKYGQETQYF. CDR3 DNA sequence: TGTGCCAGCAGCAAATACGGGCAAGAGACCCAGTACTTC.

V gene TRBV18 combines with J gene TRBJ1-1; D gene ambiguous. Germline V gene sequence: CDR1 KGHSH, CDR2 LQKENI. The CDR3 is made up of 16 amino acids. Trimming stripped 2 bases from V and 4 bases from J, with 17 bases between. The CDR3 DNA is TGTGCCAGCTCACCAGGGGTGCGGGGTTCAGGCACTGAAGCTTTCTTT. Translated, it gives CASSPGVRGSGTEAFF.

The chain carries TRBV7-9 and TRBJ2-1; 7 nucleotides line up with TRBD2. The J segment lost 3 bases and the V segment lost 1 base, leaving 9 bases of the junction unmatched. Germline-derived CDR1 and CDR2 are SEHNR and FQNEAQ (reference sequence). The length of the CDR3 is 17 residues. The DNA for the CDR3 is TGTGCCAGCAGCTTAGGTCTAGCGGCGCCTTACTACAATGAGCAGTTCTTC. Residues: CASSLGLAAPYYNEQFF.

CDR3: CASSPRITSYEQYF. The CDR3 coding sequence is TGTGCCAGCAGCCCGCGGATAACCTCCTACGAGCAGTACTTC. The chain couples TRBV7-2 to TRBJ2-7; no reliable D call. Trimming removed 5 bases at V and 0 bases at J, with 11 bases between. Per germline, CDR1 SGHTA and CDR2 FQGNSA. The CDR3 spans 14 residues.

This clone was detected only a few times. The V and J genes are TRBV24-1 and TRBJ2-3; D remains ambiguous. CDR1 and CDR2 from the germline V gene are KGHDR and SFDVKD. CDR3 length: 13 amino acids. V lost 0 bases and J lost 4, with 4 bases in between. The CDR3 spells CATSDLSADTQYF. As DNA, the CDR3 is TGTGCCACCAGTGATTTGTCGGCAGATACGCAGTATTTT.

The chain couples TRBV19 to TRBJ1-5; no firm D call. The CDR3 sequence is 16 residues long. Germline V gives CDR1 LNHDA, CDR2 SQIVND (reference sequence). With 5 bases removed from V and 0 bases from J, the gap between germline ends came to 14 bases. In nucleotides, the CDR3 is TGTGCCAGTAGTCTTTACTCGGAAAATAGCAATCAGCCCCAGCATTTT. It yields the protein CASSLYSENSNQPQHF.

This chain links TRBV28 with TRBJ2-3; D unresolved. This CDR3 comprises 16 residues. Looked up from germline, CDR1 is MDHEN and CDR2 is SYDVKM. V dropped 2 bases and J dropped 0 bases, with 12 bases sitting between them. The CDR3 DNA follows: TGTGCCAGCAGTTTACCGTGGGCAGCTAGCACAGATACGCAGTATTTT. Protein: CASSLPWAASTDTQYF.

The chain uses TRBV15 and TRBJ2-7, with 7 bases fitting TRBD1. Trimming removed 0 bases from V and 6 bases from J; junction bases left unmatched: 8. The germline V gene has CDR1 LNHNV and CDR2 YYDKDF (reference sequence). This CDR3 has 15 residues. CDR3 coding DNA: TGTGCCACCAGCAGAGACAGGGGGATTTCGGCCGAGCAGTACTTC. Amino acids: CATSRDRGISAEQYF. The whole variable domain, remainder taken from reference TRBV15 and TRBJ2-7, is DAMVIQNPRYQVTQFGKPVTLSCSQTLNHNVMYWYQQKSSQAPKLLFHYYDKDFNNEADTPDNFQSRRPNTSFCFLDIRSPGLGDTAMYLCATSRDRGISAEQYFGPGTRLTVT.

This clone was detected once. The chain has TRBV19 and TRBJ2-1; 12 bases align to TRBD1. The CDR3 totals 15 residues. Germline V CDR1 and CDR2: LNHDA, SQIVND (reference sequence). Trimming removed 5 bases from V and 8 bases from J; junction bases left unmatched: 7. CDR3 loop: CASSRAGTGGYEQFF. CDR3 sequence (DNA): TGTGCCAGTAGTCGGGCCGGGACAGGGGGCTATGAGCAGTTCTTC.